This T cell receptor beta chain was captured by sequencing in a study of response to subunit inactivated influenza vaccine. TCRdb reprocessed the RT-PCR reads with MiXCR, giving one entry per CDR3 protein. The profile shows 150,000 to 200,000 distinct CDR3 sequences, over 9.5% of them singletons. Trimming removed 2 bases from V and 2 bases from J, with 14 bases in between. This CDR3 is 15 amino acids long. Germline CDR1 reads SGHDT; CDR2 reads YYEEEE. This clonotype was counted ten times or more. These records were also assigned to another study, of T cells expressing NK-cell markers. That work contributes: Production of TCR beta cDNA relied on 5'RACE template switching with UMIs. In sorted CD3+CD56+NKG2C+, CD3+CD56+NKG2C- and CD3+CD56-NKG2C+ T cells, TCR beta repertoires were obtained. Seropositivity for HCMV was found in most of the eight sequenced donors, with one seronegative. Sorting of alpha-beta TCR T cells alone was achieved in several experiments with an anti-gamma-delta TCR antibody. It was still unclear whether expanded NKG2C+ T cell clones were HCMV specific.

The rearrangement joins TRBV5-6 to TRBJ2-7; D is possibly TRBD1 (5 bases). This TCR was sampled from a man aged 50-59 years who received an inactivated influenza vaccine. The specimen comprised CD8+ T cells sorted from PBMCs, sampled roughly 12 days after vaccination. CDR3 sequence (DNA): TGTGCCAGCAGCTTCTGGACACCGGCGACCTACGAGCAGTACTTC. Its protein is CASSFWTPATYEQYF.